The clone carrying this T cell receptor (beta chain) was detected ten times or more. Its target is not known. From RNA transcripts, TCR beta CDR3 regions were amplified. The study used the HTBI primer set for a first-round RT-PCR of the TCR CDR3. MiXCR was run by TCRdb on the multiplex PCR reads, yielding one entry per CDR3 protein. The sample includes 400,000 to 550,000 distinct CDR3 sequences, around 22% seen only once; the top ten take about 11%. Germline V gives CDR1 SNHLY, CDR2 FYNNEI. The V gene lost 4 bases and the J gene lost 6 bases, with 10 bases spanning the gap. The CDR3 covers 12 residues. This record belongs to a study of T cells in Graves' hyperthyroidism and ophthalmopathy. As for the study in general: At the time of initial diagnosis and before any treatment, peripheral blood was collected. Study outcomes and limitations: Blood held most thyroid clonotypes expanded above 0.001 frequency.

Patients were excluded because of uncontrolled infection, other autoimmune disease, pregnancy or lactation. Sequencing was carried out using blood. This receptor was taken from a woman under 40 with Graves' ophthalmopathy. The chain couples TRBV2 to TRBJ2-7; D not resolved. This CDR3 reads CASSVETAEQYF. The CDR3 nucleotides are TGTGCCAGCAGTGTGGAAACGGCCGAGCAGTACTTC.